Given below is one T cell receptor (beta chain) in context. cDNA prepared by RNA extraction and subsequent reverse transcription served as the template for sequencing. Repertoires were generated with immunoSEQ multiplex PCR, while TCRdb's copy carries only in-frame clones and drops some. The sample includes 220,000 or so clones, around 62% of them seen just once. The sample comes from a study of CD8+ T cells in alopecia areata. Study as a whole: Dosing spanned 6 to 18 months on tofacitinib, then 6 months off drug.

V dropped 10 bases and J dropped 7; count of bases not matched to a gene: 15. The CDR3 is made up of 14 amino acids. CDR1 and CDR2 (germline): SNHLY, FYNNEI. Material: CD4+ T cells sorted from blood, obtained at week 0. The sequence was collected from a human donor with alopecia areata. This chain uses TRBV2 with TRBJ1-2; TRBD1 agrees at 7 bases. CDR3 nucleotide sequence: TGTGCCACCTCGACTTTACAGGGGAGAGTTGGCTACACCTTC. Translation: CATSTLQGRVGYTF.